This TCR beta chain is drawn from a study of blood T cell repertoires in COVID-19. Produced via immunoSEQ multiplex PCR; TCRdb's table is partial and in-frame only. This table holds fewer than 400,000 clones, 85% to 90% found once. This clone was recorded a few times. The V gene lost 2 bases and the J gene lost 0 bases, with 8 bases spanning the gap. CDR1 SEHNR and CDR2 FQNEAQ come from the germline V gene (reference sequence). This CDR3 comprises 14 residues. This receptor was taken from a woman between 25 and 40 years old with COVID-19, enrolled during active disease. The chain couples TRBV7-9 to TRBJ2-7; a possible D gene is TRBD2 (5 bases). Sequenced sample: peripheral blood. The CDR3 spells CASSLISGSYEQYF. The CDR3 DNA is TGTGCCAGCAGCTTAATCAGCGGCTCCTACGAGCAGTACTTC.